The present TCR beta chain was sequenced within a study of control samples from healthy donors and cancer patients. Some clones are missing from TCRdb's copy, which holds only in-frame ones; the method was immunoSEQ multiplex PCR. In the table there are around 140,000 clones, about nine tenths of which are singletons. This CDR3 contains 12 residues. The germline CDR1 and CDR2 sequences are SGHVS and FQNEAQ. V dropped 5 bases and J dropped 7 bases, with 11 bases sitting between them. V usage is TRBV7-8 and J usage is TRBJ1-1; D call uncertain. The source material was PBMCs. This TCR derives from a man aged 50-60 years with head and neck cancer. CDR3 coding DNA: TGTGCCAGCAGCCCGTCACCCCTTGAAGCTTTCTTT. This sequence encodes CASSPSPLEAFF.